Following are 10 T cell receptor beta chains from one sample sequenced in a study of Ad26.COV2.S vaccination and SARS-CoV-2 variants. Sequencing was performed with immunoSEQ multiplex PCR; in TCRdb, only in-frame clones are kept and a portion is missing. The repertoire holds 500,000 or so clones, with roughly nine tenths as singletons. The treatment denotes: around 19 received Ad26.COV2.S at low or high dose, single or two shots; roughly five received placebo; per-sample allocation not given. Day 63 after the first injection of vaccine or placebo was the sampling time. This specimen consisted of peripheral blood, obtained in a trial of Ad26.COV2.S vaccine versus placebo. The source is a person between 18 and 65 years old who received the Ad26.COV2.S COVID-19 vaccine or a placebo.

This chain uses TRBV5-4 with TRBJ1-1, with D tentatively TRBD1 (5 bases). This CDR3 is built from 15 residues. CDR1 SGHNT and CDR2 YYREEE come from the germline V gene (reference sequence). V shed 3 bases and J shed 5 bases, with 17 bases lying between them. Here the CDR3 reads CASSSPFDRWTEAFF. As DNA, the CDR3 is TGTGCCAGCAGCTCTCCCTTCGACAGATGGACTGAAGCTTTCTTT.

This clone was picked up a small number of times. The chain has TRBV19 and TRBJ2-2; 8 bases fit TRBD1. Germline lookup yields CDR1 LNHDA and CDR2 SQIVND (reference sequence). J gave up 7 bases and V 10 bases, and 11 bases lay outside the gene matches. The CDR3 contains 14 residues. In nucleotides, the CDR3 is TGTGCCACTAACCGGGACAGGCGGGGCGGGGAGCTGTTTTTT. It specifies CATNRDRRGGELFF.

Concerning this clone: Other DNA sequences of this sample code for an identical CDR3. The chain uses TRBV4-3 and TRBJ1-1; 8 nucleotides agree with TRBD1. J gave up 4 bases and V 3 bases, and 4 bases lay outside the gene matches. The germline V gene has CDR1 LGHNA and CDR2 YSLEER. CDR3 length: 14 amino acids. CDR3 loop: CASSHVRGPTEAFF. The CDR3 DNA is TGCGCCAGCAGCCATGTCAGGGGGCCCACTGAAGCTTTCTTT.

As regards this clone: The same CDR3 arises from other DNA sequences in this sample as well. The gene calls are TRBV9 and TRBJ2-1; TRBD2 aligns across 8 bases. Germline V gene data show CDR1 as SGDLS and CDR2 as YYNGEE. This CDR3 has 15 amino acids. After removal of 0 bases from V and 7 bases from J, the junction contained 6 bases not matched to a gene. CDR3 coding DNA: TGTGCCAGCAGCGTAGGTGGTAGCGGGATTAATGAGCAGTTCTTC. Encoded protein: CASSVGGSGINEQFF.

In DNA form, the CDR3 reads TGTGCCATCATGGGGCTCGGCAATGAGCAGTTCTTC. Translating gives CAIMGLGNEQFF. The J gene is TRBJ2-1, the V gene TRBV10-3; D is perhaps TRBD1 (5 bases). CDR1 and CDR2 (germline): ENHRY, SYGVKD. Trimming removed 7 bases from V and 6 bases from J, with 10 bases in between. CDR3 length equals 12 residues.

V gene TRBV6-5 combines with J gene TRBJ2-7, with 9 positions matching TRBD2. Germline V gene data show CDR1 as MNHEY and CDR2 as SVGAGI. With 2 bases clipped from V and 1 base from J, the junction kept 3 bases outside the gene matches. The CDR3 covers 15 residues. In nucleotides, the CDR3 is TGTGCCAGCAGTTACCGGACTAGCGAATCCTACGAGCAGTACTTC. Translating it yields CASSYRTSESYEQYF.

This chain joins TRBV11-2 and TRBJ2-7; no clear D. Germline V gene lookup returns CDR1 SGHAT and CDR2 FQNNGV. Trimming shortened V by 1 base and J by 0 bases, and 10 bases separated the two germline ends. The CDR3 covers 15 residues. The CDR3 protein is CASSLVADLSYEQYF. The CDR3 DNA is TGTGCCAGCAGCTTAGTGGCAGACCTCTCCTACGAGCAGTACTTC.

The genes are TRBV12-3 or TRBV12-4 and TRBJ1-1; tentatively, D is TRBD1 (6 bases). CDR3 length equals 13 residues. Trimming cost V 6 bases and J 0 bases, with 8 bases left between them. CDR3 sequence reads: CASRRGMNTEAFF. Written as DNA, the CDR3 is TGTGCCAGCAGAAGGGGGATGAACACTGAAGCTTTCTTT.

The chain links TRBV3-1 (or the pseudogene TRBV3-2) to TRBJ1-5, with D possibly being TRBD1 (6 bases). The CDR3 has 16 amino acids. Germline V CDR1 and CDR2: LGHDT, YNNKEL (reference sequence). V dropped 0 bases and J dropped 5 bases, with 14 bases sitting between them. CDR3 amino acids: CASSQDRGQGDQPQHF. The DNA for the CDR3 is TGTGCCAGCAGCCAAGACCGGGGGCAGGGAGATCAGCCCCAGCATTTT.

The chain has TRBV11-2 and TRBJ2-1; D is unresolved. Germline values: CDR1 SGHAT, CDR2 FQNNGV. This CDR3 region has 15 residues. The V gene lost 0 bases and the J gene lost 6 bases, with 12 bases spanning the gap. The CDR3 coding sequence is TGTGCCAGCAGCTTAGATATAGTGGTAGGCAATGAGCAGTTCTTC. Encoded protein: CASSLDIVVGNEQFF.